What follows are 11 T cell receptor beta chains derived from one specimen sequenced in a study of PD-L1 blockade in urothelial cancer. Indicated time point: peripheral blood 6 weeks after treatment start. Libraries were prepared by immunoSEQ multiplex PCR; TCRdb keeps only in-frame clonotypes and omits some of them. Of about 50,000 clones in the sample, around 82% were seen once. Sequenced material: PBMCs, taken around atezolizumab (anti-PD-L1) treatment. These receptors came from a man between 45 and 60 years old with urothelial cancer.

The rearrangement uses TRBV5-1 and TRBJ2-5, with D perhaps matching TRBD2 (5 bases). This CDR3 has 15 amino acids. The V gene lost 5 bases and the J gene lost 4 bases, with 18 bases spanning the gap. Germline assignment: CDR1 SGHRS and CDR2 YFSETQ. CDR3 amino acids: CASRRLSNGGETQYF. The CDR3 coding sequence is TGCGCCAGCAGAAGACTATCCAACGGCGGAGAGACCCAGTACTTC.

The chain uses TRBV5-6 and TRBJ2-5; 8 positions match TRBD2. V lost 3 bases to trimming and J lost 1 base; unmatched junction nucleotides: 5. This CDR3 comprises 15 residues. Germline lookup yields CDR1 SGHDT and CDR2 YYEEEE. The CDR3 spells CASSSGGGIQETQYF. In DNA form, the CDR3 reads TGTGCCAGCAGCTCGGGAGGGGGTATCCAAGAGACCCAGTACTTC.

With regard to this clone: Other DNA variants within this sample encode the same CDR3. This rearrangement joins TRBV5-1 to TRBJ2-2; 7 nucleotides agree with TRBD1. This CDR3 comprises 14 residues. J was trimmed by 6 bases and V by 0 bases; bases with no gene match: 2. The germline V gene encodes CDR1 SGHRS and CDR2 YFSETQ. The CDR3 DNA sequence: TGCGCCAGCAGCTTGGTGCAGGGGGCCGGGGAGCTGTTTTTT. Protein sequence: CASSLVQGAGELFF. The variable domain in full, with the rest retrieved from reference TRBV5-1 and TRBJ2-2, is KAGVTQTPRYLIKTRGQQVTLSCSPISGHRSVSWYQQTPGQGLQFLFEYFSETQRNKGNFPGRFSGRQFSNSRSEMNVSTLELGDSALYLCASSLVQGAGELFFGEGSRLTVL.

This chain links TRBV6-1 with TRBJ1-2; the match to TRBD1 covers 10 bases. Germline values: CDR1 MNHNS, CDR2 SASEGT. The length of the CDR3 is 14 residues. The ends lost 3 bases at V and 8 bases at J; junction bases unmatched: 6. CDR3 region: CASSDRQGALGYTF. DNA for the CDR3: TGTGCCAGCAGTGATAGACAGGGGGCGCTAGGCTACACCTTC.

V is TRBV18 and J is TRBJ2-7; D gene unclear. With 6 bases removed from V and 4 bases from J, the gap between germline ends came to 10 bases. Germline V gene data show CDR1 as KGHSH and CDR2 as LQKENI. This CDR3 is 12 amino acids long. The CDR3 nucleotides are TGTGCCAGCTCCCTGACTCCGTACGAGCAGTACTTC. Translation gives CASSLTPYEQYF.

The rearrangement links TRBV28 to TRBJ1-3; TRBD1 agrees at 8 bases. From germline, CDR1 is MDHEN and CDR2 SYDVKM. The CDR3 has 15 amino acids. V was clipped by 4 bases and J by 0 bases; unmatched bases: 2. CDR3 sequence (DNA): TGTGCCAGCAGTTCTACAGGGGGCTCTGGAAACACCATATATTTT. Amino acids: CASSSTGGSGNTIYF.

The chain links TRBV15 to TRBJ2-4; D call uncertain. Germline lookup yields CDR1 LNHNV and CDR2 YYDKDF (reference sequence). Trimming cost V 5 bases and J 5 bases, with 10 bases left between them. This CDR3 is 13 amino acids long. In DNA form, the CDR3 reads TGTGCCACCAGCTCCCGCAGGCAAAACATTCAGTACTTC. Translation: CATSSRRQNIQYF.

The V gene is TRBV2, the J gene TRBJ1-4; 7 bases line up with TRBD1. V lost 7 bases, J lost 4 bases, and 6 bases stayed unmatched. Germline CDR1 SNHLY, CDR2 FYNNEI. The CDR3 has 14 residues. The CDR3 sequence: CASNMGQRNEKLFF. The CDR3 coding sequence is TGTGCCAGCAACATGGGACAGCGTAATGAAAAACTGTTTTTT.

This clone occurred a few times. One junction end does not reproduce the germline sequence, and a read error may be involved. V is TRBV7-7 and J is TRBJ2-7; TRBD1 matches 8 bases. Germline loops: CDR1 SSHAT, CDR2 FNYEAQ (reference sequence). The CDR3 loop spans 13 amino acids. CDR3 bases: TGTGCTAGCAGCCCTGGACAGGGCGTCGAGCAGTACTTC. This translates into CASSPGQGVEQYF.

The V call is TRBV18, the J call TRBJ2-3, with 9 bases matching TRBD2. The CDR3 consists of 14 residues. Per the germline V gene, CDR1 is KGHSH and CDR2 is LQKENI. V shed 3 bases and J 4 bases; nucleotides not matched to a gene: 2. The CDR3 DNA is TGTGCCAGCTCACCGCTAGCGGGATCAGATACGCAGTATTTT. Its protein is CASSPLAGSDTQYF.

The chain recombines TRBV18 with TRBJ2-2; maybe TRBD2 (7 bases). Trimming pared 8 bases from V and 0 bases from J, leaving 10 bases between. CDR3 length equals 14 residues. The germline V gene has CDR1 KGHSH and CDR2 LQKENI. CDR3 region: CASPGGSNTGELFF. The CDR3 nucleotides read TGTGCCAGCCCGGGGGGCTCGAACACCGGGGAGCTGTTTTTT.